A single sample gave rise to the 24 T cell receptor beta chains below, sequenced in a study of OX40 agonist ivuxolimab in advanced cancers. Assay used: immunoSEQ multiplex PCR; TCRdb lists only in-frame clones, some missing. The sample lists around 92,000 clones; roughly 94% were seen once. The sequenced sample was CD4+ or CD8+ T cells sorted from blood, obtained in a trial of the OX40 agonist ivuxolimab. The receptors shown here come from an adult with an advanced solid tumor such as melanoma, head and neck, liver or kidney cancer.

This clone has a single count. This chain connects TRBV18 to TRBJ1-4; D is undetermined. The CDR3 contains 13 residues. V was shortened by 0 bases and J by 8 bases, with 7 bases between the two germline ends. CDR1 and CDR2 (germline): KGHSH, LQKENI. Here the CDR3 reads CASSPPGLEKLFF. The CDR3 coding sequence is TGTGCCAGCTCACCACCGGGATTGGAAAAACTGTTTTTT.

The chain employs TRBV20-1 and TRBJ1-2; tentative D call: TRBD1 (6 bases). The germline V gene has CDR1 DFQATT and CDR2 SNEGSKA (reference sequence). The CDR3 covers 11 residues. DNA of the CDR3: TGCAGCGGACAGAGTAACTATGGCTACACCTTC. Translated: CSGQSNYGYTF.

J is TRBJ1-1 and V is TRBV6-5; tentative D call: TRBD1 (5 bases). CDR1 is MNHEY, CDR2 SVGAGI, per germline. Trimming pared 0 bases from V and 5 bases from J, leaving 10 bases between. The CDR3 loop spans 14 amino acids. CDR3 nucleotide sequence: TGTGCCAGCAGTTACTCGCCAGGGACGACTGAAGCTTTCTTT. This gives the protein CASSYSPGTTEAFF.

The chain uses TRBV19 and TRBJ1-2, with a possible D match to TRBD1 (5 bases). Per the germline V gene, CDR1 is LNHDA and CDR2 is SQIVND (reference sequence). V shed 8 bases and J shed 0 bases, with 16 bases lying between them. This CDR3 has 15 residues. CDR3 coding DNA: TGTGCCAGTTCCGGGGGGGGTATACCTAACTATGGCTACACCTTC. Translation: CASSGGGIPNYGYTF.

The V gene is TRBV19, the J gene TRBJ2-5; TRBD1 agrees at 9 bases. The CDR3 sequence is 14 residues long. From germline, CDR1 is LNHDA and CDR2 SQIVND (reference sequence). The V gene end was trimmed by 7 bases and the J gene end by 4 bases; junction bases not matched to a gene: 7. CDR3 in amino acids: CASNPTGGGETQYF. Here the CDR3 DNA reads TGTGCCAGTAATCCGACAGGGGGAGGAGAGACCCAGTACTTC.

V is TRBV5-6 and J is TRBJ2-2; no clear D. CDR1 is SGHDT, CDR2 YYEEEE, per germline. Trimming cost V 3 bases and J 0 bases, with 6 bases left between them. The CDR3 covers 14 residues. CDR3 loop: CASSYEANTGELFF. CDR3 bases: TGTGCCAGCAGCTACGAAGCGAACACCGGGGAGCTGTTTTTT.

This sequence joins TRBV10-3 and TRBJ2-7, with 7 bases identical to TRBD1. Germline V gives CDR1 ENHRY, CDR2 SYGVKD. The CDR3 contains 16 residues. V lost 0 bases, J lost 2 bases, and 7 bases stayed unmatched. CDR3 amino acids: CAISESVKGATYEQYF. CDR3 bases: TGTGCCATCAGTGAGTCGGTGAAGGGGGCCACCTACGAGCAGTACTTC.

The gene calls are TRBV6-6 and TRBJ2-1, with D possibly matching TRBD2 (5 bases). Germline CDR1 is MNHNY and CDR2 is SVGAGI (reference sequence). The CDR3 is 13 amino acids. The V and J ends lost 6 bases and 3 bases respectively, with 9 bases between them. The CDR3 DNA reads TGTGCCAGCAGGGAGGACCTCTACAATGAGCAGTTCTTC. It translates to CASREDLYNEQFF.

This clone has a single count. One end of the junction varies from germline; a read error may be responsible. Other DNA variants within this sample encode the same CDR3. The chain links TRBV9 to TRBJ2-7; no clear D. This CDR3 comprises 14 residues. Germline CDR1 SGDLS, CDR2 YYNGEE. CDR3 DNA: TGTGCCAGCAGCGTCGAATTTAGCTCCTACGAGCAATACTTC. This translates into CASSVEFSSYEQYF.

The J gene is TRBJ1-3, the V gene TRBV2, with a weak D call TRBD1 (6 bases). The V and J ends lost 11 bases and 0 bases respectively, with 14 bases between them. This CDR3 comprises 14 residues. Germline assignment: CDR1 SNHLY and CDR2 FYNNEI. The CDR3 region has the DNA TGTGCCGGCAAGACAGGAGCCTCTGGAAACACCATATATTTT. It translates to CAGKTGASGNTIYF.

The chain links TRBV28 to TRBJ1-5; 7 positions match TRBD1. V dropped 8 bases and J dropped 4; count of bases not matched to a gene: 11. The CDR3 contains 15 residues. Germline V CDR1 and CDR2: MDHEN, SYDVKM. Written as DNA, the CDR3 is TGTGCCAGCGGATCAGGGGGGTGGGGGAATCAGCCCCAGCATTTT. It encodes CASGSGGWGNQPQHF.

The chain couples TRBV18 to TRBJ1-1, with TRBD1 identical over 7 bases. Losses at the gene ends were 6 bases for V and 7 bases for J; bases not matched to a gene: 8. Per the germline V gene, CDR1 is KGHSH and CDR2 is LQKENI. There are 13 residues in the CDR3. The CDR3 is CASSVQGTYEAFF. CDR3 nucleotide sequence: TGTGCCAGCTCGGTACAGGGGACCTATGAAGCTTTCTTT.

This clone appeared once. V is TRBV5-1 and J is TRBJ2-7, with 7 nucleotides matching TRBD1. V gave up 4 bases and J gave up 4 bases; unmatched junction bases: 14. Germline CDR1 and CDR2: SGHRS and YFSETQ. The CDR3 runs to 16 residues. The CDR3 reads CASSLPTGNPVYEQYF. CDR3 in DNA: TGCGCCAGCAGCCTGCCGACAGGGAATCCTGTGTACGAGCAGTACTTC.

This chain links TRBV5-1 with TRBJ1-1; a weak D match, TRBD1 (6 bases). The CDR3 has 15 amino acids. Germline-derived CDR1 and CDR2 are SGHRS and YFSETQ. V was cut by 2 bases and J by 6 bases, with 17 bases left in between. CDR3 residues: CASSFMGARAAEAFF. In DNA, the CDR3 is TGCGCCAGCAGCTTTATGGGGGCGAGGGCGGCTGAAGCTTTCTTT.

The rearrangement uses TRBV5-1 and TRBJ2-2, with TRBD2 matching over 8 bases. The CDR3 sequence is 16 residues long. Germline V lookup: CDR1 SGHRS, CDR2 YFSETQ. J gave up 7 bases and V 1 base, and 9 bases lay outside the gene matches. This chain's CDR3 is CASSLLPGLGGGELFF. In DNA, the CDR3 is TGCGCCAGCAGCTTGCTTCCGGGACTAGGGGGCGGGGAGCTGTTTTTT. The whole variable domain, filled in from reference TRBV5-1 and TRBJ2-2, reads KAGVTQTPRYLIKTRGQQVTLSCSPISGHRSVSWYQQTPGQGLQFLFEYFSETQRNKGNFPGRFSGRQFSNSRSEMNVSTLELGDSALYLCASSLLPGLGGGELFFGEGSRLTVL.

The chain carries TRBV6-5 and TRBJ1-2; D is uncertain. Trimming removed 2 bases at V and 3 bases at J, with 7 bases between. CDR1 and CDR2 (germline): MNHEY, SVGAGI. CDR3 length: 13 residues. As DNA, the CDR3 is TGTGCCAGCAGTTACGACGGGGACTATGGCTACACCTTC. Translation gives CASSYDGDYGYTF.

The chain recombines TRBV10-3 with TRBJ1-2, with TRBD1 as a possible D gene (5 bases). V was trimmed by 2 bases and J by 0 bases, leaving 13 bases between them. CDR1 is ENHRY and CDR2 is SYGVKD in the germline V gene. The CDR3 contains 16 residues. In nucleotides, the CDR3 is TGTGCCATCAGTGAGGGGGGGGAGGCGGCTAACTATGGCTACACCTTC. Translating gives CAISEGGEAANYGYTF.

This chain joins TRBV5-1 and TRBJ1-2, with no clear D. The CDR3 loop spans 16 amino acids. The germline CDR1 and CDR2 sequences are SGHRS and YFSETQ. The ends were cut back, 0 bases at V and 1 base at J, with 13 bases in the middle. CDR3 protein: CASSLEGGTGNYGYTF. CDR3 in DNA: TGCGCCAGCAGCTTGGAAGGCGGAACGGGTAACTATGGCTACACCTTC. The entire variable domain, with the rest obtained from reference TRBV5-1 and TRBJ1-2, is as follows: KAGVTQTPRYLIKTRGQQVTLSCSPISGHRSVSWYQQTPGQGLQFLFEYFSETQRNKGNFPGRFSGRQFSNSRSEMNVSTLELGDSALYLCASSLEGGTGNYGYTFGSGTRLTVV.

This chain joins TRBV29-1 and TRBJ1-1; D gene ambiguous. Trimming removed 8 bases from V and 4 bases from J, with 11 bases in between. There are 11 residues in the CDR3. CDR1 is SQVTM and CDR2 is ANQGSEA in the germline V gene. CDR3 DNA sequence: TGCAGCCCCGATTATGTCACTGAAGCTTTCTTT. Translated: CSPDYVTEAFF.

This clone was observed once. This sequence joins TRBV28 and TRBJ1-3, with 8 bases aligning to TRBD1. CDR1 MDHEN and CDR2 SYDVKM come from the germline V gene. CDR3 length: 16 amino acids. J lost 0 bases, V lost 3 bases, and 4 bases had no gene match. The DNA of the CDR3 is TGTGCCAGCAGTTTGGACAGGGTTTTCTCTGGAAACACCATATATTTT. It is translated as CASSLDRVFSGNTIYF.

V gene TRBV10-3 combines with J gene TRBJ1-1; a possible D gene is TRBD1 (5 bases). The CDR3 length is 11 residues. V gave up 7 bases and J gave up 6 bases, with 9 bases separating them. The germline V gene encodes CDR1 ENHRY and CDR2 SYGVKD. For the CDR3, the DNA is TGTGCCATCACCCAGGGCCCTGAAGCTTTCTTT. Translation: CAITQGPEAFF.

The chain recombines TRBV5-4 with TRBJ2-5; 7 bases are a match to TRBD2. The CDR3 runs to 14 residues. Per germline, CDR1 SGHNT and CDR2 YYREEE (reference sequence). The V segment lost 2 bases and the J segment 2 bases; nucleotides outside the gene matches: 3. The CDR3 region has the DNA TGTGCCAGCAGCTTAGGGACTACTCAAGAGACCCAGTACTTC. This encodes CASSLGTTQETQYF.

This clone has only one observation. The V call is TRBV5-4, the J call TRBJ2-2; TRBD1 is a possible D gene (5 bases). This CDR3 has 18 amino acids. With 3 bases removed from V and 7 bases from J, the gap between germline ends came to 25 bases. From germline, CDR1 is SGHNT and CDR2 YYREEE (reference sequence). The CDR3, as DNA: TGTGCCAGCAGCTCTAAAGCCCTAGATTCAATAAGGGGCGGGGAGCTGTTTTTT. It is translated as CASSSKALDSIRGGELFF. Based on the CDR3 plus reference TRBV5-4 and TRBJ2-2, the full variable domain is ETGVTQSPTHLIKTRGQQVTLRCSSQSGHNTVSWYQQALGQGPQFIFQYYREEENGRGNFPPRFSGLQFPNYSSELNVNALELDDSALYLCASSSKALDSIRGGELFFGEGSRLTVL.

This chain uses TRBV29-1 with TRBJ2-1, with 7 bases identical to TRBD2. This CDR3 contains 13 residues. V was clipped by 5 bases and J by 4 bases; unmatched bases: 5. Germline CDR1 is SQVTM and CDR2 is ANQGSEA. In DNA, the CDR3 is TGCAGCGTTCATTTCGGGGGGTACAATGAGCAGTTCTTC. Translation gives CSVHFGGYNEQFF.